Following are 6 T cell receptor beta chains from one sample sequenced in a study of CD8+CD57+ T cells in acquired aplastic anemia. Profiles of TCR beta VDJ and CDR3 were generated from a genomic DNA template. One entry per CDR3 protein results from TCRdb running MiXCR on the reads. The sample shows some 68,000 distinct CDR3 sequences, roughly 50% of them seen only once. Source material: sorted CD4+, CD8+, or CD8+CD57+ T cells (not recorded which) from PBMCs. The receptors were sampled from a human donor in good health, serving as a control.

To note about this clonotype: Germline and junction disagree at one end, which may indicate a read error. This chain joins TRBV24-1 and TRBJ2-1; the D is unclear. The CDR3 length is 14 residues. Germline V gene sequence: CDR1 KGHDR, CDR2 SFDVKD. CDR3 in DNA: TGTGCCACCAGTGATTTAGTGGGGAAGGACCAGCTTACTTTC. As protein: CATSDLVGKDQLTF.

This clonotype was counted once. The chain uses TRBV10-3 and TRBJ2-3; D is uncertain. Germline V lookup: CDR1 ENHRY, CDR2 SYGVKD. This CDR3 is 14 amino acids long. The V end lost 5 bases, the J end lost 0 bases, and 9 bases lay between the germline ends. The CDR3 nucleotides read TGTGCCATCAGTCGGACCGGGAGCACAGATACGCAGTATTTT. Translation: CAISRTGSTDTQYF.

The chain recombines TRBV29-1 with TRBJ1-2, with D tentatively TRBD1 (5 bases). V was pared by 6 bases and J by 6 bases, with 11 bases between. The germline gives CDR1 SQVTM, CDR2 ANQGSEA. This CDR3 spans 11 amino acids. The CDR3: CSVGKGDGYTF. The CDR3 coding sequence is TGCAGCGTCGGAAAAGGGGATGGCTACACCTTC.

The chain uses TRBV6-1 and TRBJ2-1; D is unresolved. From germline, CDR1 is MNHNS and CDR2 SASEGT. This CDR3 contains 15 residues. The V and J ends lost 7 bases and 8 bases respectively, with 21 bases between them. CDR3 nucleotide sequence: TGTGCCAGCACCCGACCTGGACCTTTTCGCGATGAGCAGTTCTTC. It is translated as CASTRPGPFRDEQFF.

This clonotype appeared many times. This chain links TRBV15 with TRBJ2-7; 7 bases line up with TRBD1. CDR1 is LNHNV, CDR2 YYDKDF, per germline (reference sequence). The CDR3 is made up of 18 amino acids. V shed 0 bases and J 6 bases; nucleotides not matched to a gene: 17. The chain's CDR3 is CATSRDLLVQGGGGEQYF. The CDR3 region has the DNA TGTGCCACCAGCAGAGATTTATTGGTCCAAGGGGGCGGAGGCGAGCAGTACTTC.

The chain couples TRBV2 to TRBJ1-5, with 8 bases that match TRBD1. The CDR3 has 15 amino acids. The V and J ends lost 5 bases and 0 bases, in that order; junction bases with no gene match: 3. CDR1 is SNHLY, CDR2 FYNNEI, per germline. The CDR3 reads CASSPGQGSNQPQHF. CDR3 nucleotides: TGTGCCAGCAGTCCTGGACAGGGTAGCAATCAGCCCCAGCATTTT.